This T cell receptor beta chain was sequenced during a study of T cells in Graves' hyperthyroidism and ophthalmopathy. Study-wide points: Separation of ophthalmopathy from stable hyperthyroidism was achieved by a 13 V-J model.

In making diagnoses, clinical symptoms, serum thyroxine and TRAb, thyroid ultrasound and orbital computed tomography were all used. Germline CDR1 reads MDHEN; CDR2 reads SYDVKM. The length of the CDR3 is 17 residues. Turning to this clonotype: Its antigen is not identified. The junction shows a germline mismatch at one end, possibly a read error.

Authors of the study amplified TCR beta CDR3 regions from RNA transcripts. HTBI primers were the set used in a first-round RT-PCR of the TCR CDR3. MiXCR, run by TCRdb on the multiplex PCR reads, gives a single entry per CDR3 protein. Of 400,000 or so distinct CDR3 sequences listed, roughly 15% are singletons. V is TRBV28 and J is TRBJ1-3; D is perhaps TRBD1 (6 bases). Sample: blood. The TCR was taken from a woman between 25 and 40 years old with Graves' ophthalmopathy. CDR3 loop: CASSSSTTGLVENTVYF. The CDR3 bases are TGTGCCAGCAGTTCCTCTACCACAGGGTTGGTGGAAAACACCGTATATTTT.